This T cell receptor (beta chain) originates from a study of spatial heterogeneity in lung cancer. Time point described: sample taken at primary tumor resection. Whole RNA from tumor, nontumor lung or frozen PBMC was sequenced unsorted. Patients with untreated early-stage non-small cell lung cancer, numbering approximately 79, were the donors. TCRdb called the 5' RACE reads again in MiXCR, with one record for every CDR3 protein. The table lists fewer than 20,000 distinct CDR3 sequences, around 19% of them singletons. This clonotype is deemed medium-sized (0.01 to 0.1%). The TCR originated in a male donor with early-stage non-small cell lung cancer. The sample in question was PBMCs, obtained at surgery.

The CDR3 protein is CASSTGLAGNMQYF. DNA of the CDR3: TGTGCCAGCAGTACCGGACTAGCGGGAAACATGCAGTATTTT. The V call is TRBV27, the J call TRBJ2-3; the match to TRBD2 covers 12 bases. Germline V gives CDR1 MNHEY, CDR2 SMNVEV (reference sequence). V dropped 5 bases and J dropped 11; count of bases not matched to a gene: 8. The CDR3 has 14 residues.